The 21 T cell receptor beta chains in this list originate from one sample, sequenced in a study of T cell repertoires in cytomegalovirus infection. TCRdb re-called the reads with MiXCR, one entry per CDR3 protein. The sample yields around 630,000 distinct CDR3 sequences, 20% to 25% seen once. Input material: CD8+ T cells from PBMCs. These receptors originate from a human donor in good health (CMV status not recorded). Some clones in this sample may be carry-over from other donors' samples.

This clonotype was detected a few times. V is TRBV7-2 and J is TRBJ1-5; weak D call: TRBD1 (5 bases). Trimming removed 3 bases at V and 9 bases at J, with 6 bases between. This CDR3 is built from 11 residues. CDR1 SGHTA and CDR2 FQGNSA come from the germline V gene. The CDR3 loop is CASSFGGPQHF. The CDR3 coding sequence is TGTGCCAGCAGCTTTGGGGGGCCCCAGCATTTT. The full variable domain, with the rest looked up from reference TRBV7-2 and TRBJ1-5, is GAGVSQSPSNKVTEKGKDVELRCDPISGHTALYWYRQSLGQGLEFLIYFQGNSAPDKSGLPSDRFSAERTGGSVSTLTIQRTQQEDSAVYLCASSFGGPQHFGDGTRLSIL.

This clonotype has more than one count but fewer than ten. This chain links TRBV6-2 or TRBV6-3 with TRBJ2-2, with no clear D. CDR1 MNHEY and CDR2 SVGEGT come from the germline V gene. Trimming left V 8 bases short and J 7 bases short, with 23 bases between. The CDR3 has 16 residues. Here the CDR3 reads CASLQRHGQRGGELFF. CDR3 DNA: TGTGCCAGCCTCCAGAGGCACGGTCAACGAGGCGGGGAGCTGTTTTTT.

A word on this clonotype: The junction does not match germline at one end; this may be a read error. The CDR3 DNA sequence: TGTGTCAGCAGTTACTCGAATAATCCGGCAACTAATGAAAAACTGTTTTTT. It yields the protein CVSSYSNNPATNEKLFF. The chain carries TRBV6-5 and TRBJ1-4; D remains ambiguous. CDR3 size: 17 residues. Germline V CDR1 and CDR2: MNHEY, SVGAGI.

In its sample, this clonotype was seen many times. The genes are TRBV7-2 and TRBJ1-1; D is uncertain. Trimming took 4 bases from V and 1 from J, leaving 13 bases between them. Germline V gene sequence: CDR1 SGHTA, CDR2 FQGNSA. This CDR3 contains 15 residues. The CDR3 protein is CASSSGVSPNTEAFF. CDR3 nucleotides: TGTGCCAGCAGCTCGGGAGTCTCCCCGAACACTGAAGCTTTCTTT.

In its sample, this clonotype was seen many times. The chain recombines TRBV19 with TRBJ2-5; TRBD2 matches at 11 bases. Germline CDR1 LNHDA, CDR2 SQIVND (reference sequence). CDR3 size: 14 residues. V gave up 5 bases and J gave up 5 bases; unmatched junction bases: 4. The CDR3 loop reads CASSVTSGGETQYF. The CDR3 coding sequence is TGTGCCAGTAGTGTAACTAGCGGGGGTGAGACCCAGTACTTC.

The rearrangement joins TRBV6-2 or TRBV6-3 to TRBJ1-6, with D tentatively TRBD1 (5 bases). The CDR3 runs to 17 residues. Germline V CDR1 and CDR2: MNHEY, SVGEGT. V was clipped by 6 bases and J by 0 bases, with 15 bases between them. In DNA form, the CDR3 reads TGTGCCAGCAGCCCCGGGGCCGGGAGCTCCTATAATTCACCCCTCCACTTT. Protein: CASSPGAGSSYNSPLHF.

The chain employs TRBV29-1 and TRBJ1-2, with 7 positions matching TRBD1. Germline V gene data show CDR1 as SQVTM and CDR2 as ANQGSEA. Trimming removed 3 bases from V and 4 bases from J; junction bases left unmatched: 5. The CDR3 has 13 residues. CDR3 protein: CSVESQGGYGYTF. The DNA for the CDR3 is TGCAGCGTTGAGTCCCAGGGGGGCTATGGCTACACCTTC.

This clonotype was detected ten times or more. This rearrangement joins TRBV28 to TRBJ2-3; maybe TRBD1 (5 bases). Germline CDR1 and CDR2: MDHEN and SYDVKM. Trimming cost V 6 bases and J 4 bases, with 11 bases left between them. The CDR3 contains 13 residues. CDR3 bases: TGTGCCAGCAGCTTAAGGGGCCCAGATACGCAGTATTTT. Translating gives CASSLRGPDTQYF.

V gene TRBV7-3 combines with J gene TRBJ2-4; 8 bases match TRBD1. Germline-derived CDR1 and CDR2 are SGHTA and FQGTGA. The J segment lost 0 bases and the V segment lost 2 bases, leaving 3 bases of the junction unmatched. The CDR3 extends over 16 amino acids. This CDR3 is CASSLSGGEAKNIQYF. The CDR3 coding sequence is TGTGCCAGCAGCTTATCAGGGGGCGAAGCCAAAAACATTCAGTACTTC.

The chain carries TRBV7-9 and TRBJ1-4, with TRBD1 as a possible D gene (5 bases). Germline V gene lookup returns CDR1 SEHNR and CDR2 FQNEAQ (reference sequence). The CDR3 has 15 amino acids. V shed 4 bases and J shed 6 bases, with 15 bases lying between them. CDR3 amino acids: CASSSPTAWDEKLFF. CDR3 nucleotides: TGTGCCAGCAGCTCGCCGACAGCGTGGGATGAAAAACTGTTTTTT.

This clonotype was detected ten times or more. V is TRBV19 and J is TRBJ2-7, with 9 bases aligning to TRBD1. In germline, CDR1 is LNHDA, CDR2 SQIVND (reference sequence). The J segment lost 0 bases and the V segment lost 9 bases, leaving 6 bases of the junction unmatched. The CDR3 is 14 amino acids. DNA of the CDR3: TGTGCCAGCACTCCGGGACAGGGCTCCTACGAGCAGTACTTC. It specifies CASTPGQGSYEQYF.

This chain's CDR3 is CASRDSVGSYEQYV. CDR3 coding DNA: TGTGCCAGCCGCGACAGTGTGGGGTCCTACGAGCAGTACGTC. The chain uses TRBV28 and TRBJ2-7; possible D gene TRBD1, 5 bases. The CDR3 has 14 amino acids. CDR1 and CDR2 from the germline V gene are MDHEN and SYDVKM. Trimming took off 8 bases at V and 1 base at J, with 15 bases between the two ends.

The chain uses TRBV28 and TRBJ2-2; 9 nucleotides agree with TRBD1. Germline-derived CDR1 and CDR2 are MDHEN and SYDVKM. The CDR3 is made up of 15 amino acids. V trimming: 8 bases; J trimming: 5 bases; junction bases outside the gene matches: 9. CDR3 nucleotides: TGTGCCAGCTCCCCATGGGACAGGGAGACCGGGGAGCTGTTTTTT. It yields the protein CASSPWDRETGELFF. Drawing the rest from reference TRBV28 and TRBJ2-2, the complete variable domain is DVKVTQSSRYLVKRTGEKVFLECVQDMDHENMFWYRQDPGLGLRLIYFSYDVKMKEKGDIPEGYSVSREKKERFSLILESASTNQTSMYLCASSPWDRETGELFFGEGSRLTVL.

The sample holds a few counts of this clonotype. This rearrangement joins TRBV20-1 to TRBJ2-3, with D unresolved. This CDR3 has 13 amino acids. The ends were cut back, 2 bases at V and 6 bases at J, with 12 bases in the middle. Looked up from germline, CDR1 is DFQATT and CDR2 is SNEGSKA (reference sequence). In DNA, the CDR3 is TGCAGTGCTAGAAGCCCAGGAGACGATACGCAGTATTTT. This translates into CSARSPGDDTQYF.

V and J are TRBV19 and TRBJ2-1; the D gene could be TRBD1 or TRBD2 (5 bases each). V dropped 4 bases and J dropped 7 bases, with 23 bases sitting between them. Germline values: CDR1 LNHDA, CDR2 SQIVND (reference sequence). This CDR3 is built from 17 residues. CDR3 DNA: TGTGCCAGTAGTAGGGACCCACCGACCTCCCCACTAAATGAGCAGTTCTTC. It is translated as CASSRDPPTSPLNEQFF.

This clonotype is a singleton in its sample. The chain couples TRBV2 to TRBJ2-1; 11 bases map to TRBD2. J was trimmed by 0 bases and V by 6 bases; bases with no gene match: 7. Germline V gives CDR1 SNHLY, CDR2 FYNNEI. The length of the CDR3 is 17 residues. CDR3 in amino acids: CASSSGLAGASYNEQFF. As DNA, the CDR3 is TGTGCCAGCAGCTCAGGACTAGCGGGTGCCTCCTACAATGAGCAGTTCTTC.

This clonotype was found a few times. V usage is TRBV28 and J usage is TRBJ2-1; D might be TRBD1 (6 bases). Germline loops: CDR1 MDHEN, CDR2 SYDVKM. This CDR3 has 12 amino acids. With 6 bases removed from V and 6 bases from J, the gap between germline ends came to 9 bases. Here the CDR3 reads CASRETGNEQFF. DNA for the CDR3: TGTGCCAGCAGAGAGACAGGCAATGAGCAGTTCTTC.

The chain employs TRBV5-6 and TRBJ1-2, with D uncertain. This CDR3 region has 14 residues. V was pared by 1 base and J by 0 bases, with 7 bases between. In germline, CDR1 is SGHDT, CDR2 YYEEEE. The CDR3 DNA follows: TGTGCCAGCAGCTTGAGGCGGTCTAACTATGGCTACACCTTC. This encodes CASSLRRSNYGYTF.

This clonotype came up many times. The rearrangement links TRBV20-1 to TRBJ2-7, with 7 bases that match TRBD1. Trimming took 1 base from V and 3 from J; bases not matched to a gene: 9. Germline lookup yields CDR1 DFQATT and CDR2 SNEGSKA (reference sequence). This CDR3 spans 15 amino acids. The DNA of the CDR3 is TGCAGTGCTAGAGGATGGGACAGACCAGTCTACGAGCAGTACTTC. This sequence encodes CSARGWDRPVYEQYF.

This clonotype was recorded at least ten times. This chain joins TRBV6-6 and TRBJ2-4; tentatively, D is TRBD1 or TRBD2 (7 bases each). V lost 2 bases and J 5 bases, leaving 16 bases between the germline ends. CDR1 MNHNY and CDR2 SVGAGI come from the germline V gene (reference sequence). The CDR3 length is 16 residues. The CDR3 reads CASSYLSQGRENIQYF. DNA of the CDR3: TGTGCCAGCAGTTACCTTTCACAGGGGAGGGAAAACATTCAGTACTTC.

V and J are TRBV6-5 and TRBJ2-2; the D call may be TRBD1 or TRBD2 (5 bases each). The CDR3 length is 16 residues. CDR1 and CDR2 (germline): MNHEY, SVGAGI. Trimming shortened V by 2 bases and J by 7 bases, and 17 bases separated the two germline ends. CDR3 sequence reads: CASSYEGSGIGGELFF. As DNA, the CDR3 is TGTGCCAGCAGTTACGAGGGGTCGGGGATCGGCGGGGAGCTGTTTTTT.